The rows below give T cell receptor beta chains drawn from one sample of a study of T-cell reconstitution after alpha-beta-depleted transplantation in children. TCRdb fed the PCR reads into MiXCR, producing one record per CDR3 protein. The table has 450,000 to 600,000 distinct CDR3 sequences, approximately 32% seen once. The sample in question was PBMCs from the stem cell graft donor, obtained from the stem cell graft. The receptors come from a human donor who donated a stem cell graft to a child with aplastic anemia. The CDR3 runs from the conserved cysteine through the conserved F or W. A D gene is named only where the DNA matches it firmly. The size field is filled for only some rows; it gives once, few, many or a size class.

v_call	d_call	clone_size	j_call	cdr3_aa	cdr3_nt
TRBV12-3/TRBV12-4	-	few	TRBJ2-1	CASSDSTSHNEQFF	TGTGCCAGCAGTGACTCTACGAGTCATAATGAGCAGTTCTTC
TRBV6-2/TRBV6-3	-	few	TRBJ1-5	CASKLRGRQPQHF	TGTGCCAGCAAGCTAAGGGGACGGCAGCCCCAGCATTTT
TRBV20-1	-	many	TRBJ1-2	CSARDREGGVYGYTF	TGCAGTGCTAGAGATCGAGAGGGGGGTGTCTATGGCTACACCTTC
TRBV7-2	-	many	TRBJ2-3	CASSLSSADTQYF	TGTGCCAGCAGCTTATCTAGTGCAGATACGCAGTATTTT
TRBV20-1	-	-	TRBJ2-2	CSARDSTHHPGELFF	TGCAGTGCTAGAGATAGCACACACCACCCCGGGGAGCTGTTTTTT
TRBV10-3	TRBD2	-	TRBJ2-1	CAISDLAGGGNEQFF	TGTGCCATCAGTGACCTAGCGGGAGGTGGAAATGAGCAGTTCTTC
TRBV12-3/TRBV12-4	-	-	TRBJ1-2	CASSLQILYGYTF	TGTGCCAGCAGTCTACAGATTCTCTATGGCTACACCTTC
TRBV20-1	-	few	TRBJ2-3	CSASGDGPGGPDTQYF	TGCAGTGCTAGCGGGGACGGCCCGGGGGGCCCAGATACGCAGTATTTT
TRBV20-1	TRBD2	-	TRBJ2-1	CSARFFASGRAYGSNEQFF	TGCAGTGCTAGGTTTTTTGCTAGCGGGAGGGCCTACGGGTCTAATGAGCAGTTCTTC
TRBV12-3/TRBV12-4	TRBD2	-	TRBJ2-1	CALAARYNEQFF	TGTGCCCTAGCGGCCAGGTACAATGAGCAGTTCTTC
TRBV5-6	TRBD1	once	TRBJ1-1	CASSLRQGADFNTEAFF	TGTGCCAGCAGCTTGAGACAGGGGGCGGATTTTAACACTGAAGCTTTCTTT
TRBV6-5	TRBD1	-	TRBJ1-3	CASSYRTGGSGNTIYF	TGTGCCAGCAGTTATAGGACAGGGGGGTCTGGAAACACCATATATTTT
TRBV9	TRBD2	few	TRBJ2-1	CASSAEFATSPFNEQFF	TGTGCCAGCAGCGCTGAGTTTGCGACTAGCCCGTTCAATGAGCAGTTCTTC
TRBV7-2	-	few	TRBJ1-3	CASSLMGGLGNTIYF	TGTGCCAGCAGCCTAATGGGGGGGCTGGGAAACACCATATATTTT
TRBV7-2	-	-	TRBJ2-4	CASSPSAIAKNIQYF	TGTGCCAGCAGCCCAAGTGCGATAGCCAAAAACATTCAGTACTTC
TRBV29-1	TRBD2	few	TRBJ2-2	CSVGFASGSLGGELFF	TGCAGCGTTGGGTTTGCTAGCGGGAGTCTAGGCGGGGAGCTGTTTTTT
TRBV12-5	-	few	TRBJ1-1	CASGPWHPNTEAFF	TGTGCTAGTGGCCCATGGCACCCGAACACTGAAGCTTTCTTT
TRBV7-2	-	-	TRBJ2-1	CASSLKGTVTYNEQFF	TGTGCCAGCAGCTTAAAGGGGACTGTCACCTACAATGAGCAGTTCTTC
TRBV20-1	TRBD2	few	TRBJ2-1	CSAILAEHNEQFF	TGCAGTGCTATCCTAGCGGAACACAATGAGCAGTTCTTC
TRBV12-3/TRBV12-4	-	-	TRBJ1-1	CASRAVGAANTEAFF	TGTGCCAGCAGGGCCGTTGGGGCCGCGAACACTGAAGCTTTCTTT
TRBV12-3/TRBV12-4	-	few	TRBJ1-2	CASSRTSEGLGYGYTF	TGTGCCAGCAGCCGTACGTCCGAGGGGCTCGGCTATGGCTACACCTTC
TRBV7-2	TRBD1	-	TRBJ2-1	CASSRQGQSSNEQFF	TGTGCCAGCAGCAGACAGGGGCAGTCCAGCAATGAGCAGTTCTTC
TRBV5-6	-	-	TRBJ2-5	CASSLQSRAETQYF	TGTGCCAGCAGCTTGCAGAGCAGGGCGGAGACCCAGTACTTC
TRBV4-2	-	few	TRBJ2-6	CASSHRGAMSSGANVLTF	TGTGCCAGCAGCCACCGAGGGGCGATGTCTTCTGGGGCCAACGTCCTGACTTTC
TRBV7-2	-	few	TRBJ1-1	CASSLEPGDMNTEAFF	TGTGCCAGCAGCTTGGAACCGGGGGACATGAACACTGAAGCTTTCTTT
TRBV4-3	-	once	TRBJ2-1	CASSQGGSDANEQFF	TGCGCCAGCAGCCAAGGGGGCTCCGATGCCAATGAGCAGTTCTTC
TRBV6-1	-	-	TRBJ1-5	CASSRTGLNQPQHF	TGTGCCAGCAGCCGTACAGGGCTCAATCAGCCCCAGCATTTT
TRBV18	-	-	TRBJ2-1	CASSPGPGSYNEQFF	TGTGCCAGCTCCCCGGGACCCGGGTCTTACAATGAGCAGTTCTTC
TRBV28	TRBD1	-	TRBJ2-1	CASSSYTGTGSNEQFF	TGTGCCAGCAGTTCATATACAGGGACAGGTTCAAACGAGCAGTTCTTC
TRBV5-4	-	few	TRBJ1-3	CASSPRLESSGNTIYF	TGTGCCAGCAGCCCTCGACTGGAAAGCTCTGGAAACACCATATATTTT
TRBV4-3	TRBD1	-	TRBJ1-4	CASSQSGTVHEKLFF	TGCGCCAGCAGCCAATCGGGGACAGTGCATGAAAAACTGTTTTTT
TRBV11-2	-	-	TRBJ2-5	CASGPMPGKVTQYF	TGTGCCAGCGGTCCCATGCCAGGGAAGGTGACCCAGTACTTC
TRBV5-1	TRBD2	-	TRBJ2-1	CASSLTASGNIEQFF	TGCGCCAGCAGCTTGACTGCTAGCGGGAATATTGAGCAGTTCTTC
TRBV20-1	TRBD1	few	TRBJ1-2	CSARDKEPGGWGGYTF	TGCAGTGCTAGAGATAAGGAGCCAGGGGGCTGGGGCGGCTACACCTTC
TRBV27	-	-	TRBJ2-1	CASSWGSHYNEQFF	TGTGCCAGCAGTTGGGGCTCCCACTACAATGAGCAGTTCTTC
TRBV6-5	-	few	TRBJ1-6	CASSYDWGANSPLHF	TGTGCCAGCAGCTATGACTGGGGGGCAAATTCACCCCTCCACTTT
TRBV29-1	-	few	TRBJ1-5	CSVMYGGGDQPQHF	TGCAGCGTTATGTATGGAGGTGGTGATCAGCCCCAGCATTTT
TRBV12-3/TRBV12-4	TRBD2	-	TRBJ2-7	CASSRRKTSGSYEQYF	TGTGCCAGCAGTCGCCGGAAAACTAGCGGCTCCTACGAGCAGTACTTC
TRBV12-3/TRBV12-4	TRBD2	few	TRBJ2-3	CASSHSGRGDTQYF	TGTGCCAGCAGCCATAGCGGGAGGGGAGATACGCAGTATTTT
TRBV7-8	-	few	TRBJ2-4	CASTLVSAKNIQYF	TGTGCCAGCACCCTGGTCTCAGCCAAAAACATTCAGTACTTC
TRBV2	TRBD2	-	TRBJ2-2	CASSERRLASGELFF	TGTGCCAGCAGTGAACGGAGACTAGCGTCCGGGGAGCTGTTTTTT
TRBV7-9	-	-	TRBJ1-1	CASSTPGEATEAFF	TGTGCCAGCAGCACACCAGGGGAGGCCACTGAAGCTTTCTTT
TRBV7-2	-	-	TRBJ2-7	CASSPMGLQEQYF	TGTGCCAGCAGCCCCATGGGGTTGCAAGAGCAGTACTTC
TRBV4-3	TRBD1	once	TRBJ1-2	CASSQEYRGIGGYTF	TGCGCCAGCAGCCAAGAGTACAGGGGAATTGGCGGCTACACCTTC
TRBV20-1	-	many	TRBJ1-4	CSARTENEKLFF	TGCAGTGCTCGGACAGAAAATGAAAAACTGTTTTTT
TRBV20-1	-	-	TRBJ1-1	CSARDPAGGGTEAFF	TGCAGTGCTAGAGATCCCGCGGGGGGAGGTACTGAAGCTTTCTTT
TRBV12-3/TRBV12-4	-	-	TRBJ1-5	CASSKMIELNQPQHF	TGTGCCAGCAGCAAAATGATCGAACTCAATCAGCCCCAGCATTTT
TRBV15	-	-	TRBJ1-1	CATSRDRGVAEAFF	TGTGCCACCAGCAGAGACAGGGGAGTGGCTGAAGCTTTCTTT
TRBV11-2	TRBD2	-	TRBJ2-2	CASSLGWLAGANTGELFF	TGTGCCAGCAGCTTAGGGTGGCTAGCGGGAGCGAACACCGGGGAGCTGTTTTTT
TRBV28	TRBD1	-	TRBJ2-2	CASIPGQAITGELFF	TGTGCCAGCATCCCGGGACAGGCGATCACCGGGGAGCTGTTTTTT